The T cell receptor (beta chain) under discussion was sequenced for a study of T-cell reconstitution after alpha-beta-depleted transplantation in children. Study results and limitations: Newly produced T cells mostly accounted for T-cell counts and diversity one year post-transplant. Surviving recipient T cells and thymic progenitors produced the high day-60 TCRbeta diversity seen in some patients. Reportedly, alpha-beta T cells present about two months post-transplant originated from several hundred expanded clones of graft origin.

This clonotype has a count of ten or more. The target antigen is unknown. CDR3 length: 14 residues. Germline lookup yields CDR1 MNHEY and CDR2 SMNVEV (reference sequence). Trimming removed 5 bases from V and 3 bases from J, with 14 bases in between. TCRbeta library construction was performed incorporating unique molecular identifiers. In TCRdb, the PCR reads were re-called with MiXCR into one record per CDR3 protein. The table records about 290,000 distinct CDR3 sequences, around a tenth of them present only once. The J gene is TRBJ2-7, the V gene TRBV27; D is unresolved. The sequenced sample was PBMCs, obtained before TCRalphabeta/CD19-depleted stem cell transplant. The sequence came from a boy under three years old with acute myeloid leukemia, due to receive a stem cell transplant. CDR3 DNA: TGTGCCAGCAGTCCTTCCCCCCGAATCTACGAGCAGTACTTC. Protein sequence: CASSPSPRIYEQYF.